Below, one T cell receptor (beta chain) is given with its context. This clone's antigen is unknown. Per-nucleotide qualities are absent, and no much larger clonotype sits a single base away. These data come from a study of cytomegalovirus exposure and HLA in healthy donors (dated by TCRdb to 2015 to 2018). Some background on the complete study: According to a later analysis, one platform produced both the 120 validation repertoires and the 670 or so repertoires of the first cohort. The study aimed to test whether signatures of past pathogen exposure could be identified by cataloging public T cell receptors. Along with the approximately 650-subject first cohort, a separate validation cohort of some 130 different subjects was used. High-throughput TCR immunosequencing, statistical association of individual TCRs with disease status, and machine learning were combined to predict cytomegalovirus infection status. What the research found in general, with its limitations: It was suggested by the authors that the approach could potentially be generalized to other disease states and immunological phenotypes. A later analysis had no HLA typing for the validation cohort, so co-occurrence there was scored across all 110 or so repertoires. In the study, approximately 160 TCR beta chains were listed as associated with cytomegalovirus. A later analysis found that TCRs clustered in the first cohort also tended to co-occur in the approximately 120 validation repertoires, with 94% of cluster scores above 0. Across donors, most TCR sequences were observed very rarely, whereas some public TCRs were present in many individuals. In both the original and validation cohorts, the classifier was reported to diagnose cytomegalovirus status with high specificity and sensitivity. A few of the identified cytomegalovirus-associated TCR beta chains were confirmed in vitro to be specific for cytomegalovirus antigens.

The donors were included in the validation cohort of roughly 130 subjects, a group kept apart from the approximately 650-subject first cohort. From a lookup of the germline V gene, CDR1 and CDR2 are MGHDK and SYGVNS. Trimming removed 5 bases from V and 1 base from J, leaving 11 bases between the germline ends. The cysteine opens and the phenylalanine closes a CDR3 of 14 amino acids. The read is trimmed to its CDR3 DNA, 42 bases read in frame from base 1. The method behind the library was the immunoSEQ multiplex PCR assay. On the authors' methods: A statistical classification framework was developed to diagnose cytomegalovirus status using the catalog of TCR beta chain sequences. The table was pulled from immuneACCESS by TCRdb, which kept in-frame rearrangements only. Such tables lose some clones; where checked, under half of the loss comes from unresolved V genes, and the rest has no known cause. The DNA was the basis for D and trimming; V, J and clone size are from that table. Recorded for this sample are some 150,000 clones; roughly 89% of them occurred a single time. Clones ranked in the top ten supply over 8.5% of the sample.

Material for sequencing was PBMCs. The sequence came from a woman between 18 and 30 years old in good health and CMV-seropositive. Recombination linked TRBV25-1 to TRBJ1-1; the D segment could be TRBD1, given 5 matching bases. The CDR3 region reads CASSKEGSNTEAFF. The DNA is as follows: TGTGCCAGCAGTAAGGAGGGGTCGAACACTGAAGCTTTCTTT.